A single sample is the source of the 5 T cell receptor beta chains below, sequenced in a study of blood T cell repertoires in COVID-19. Clones were read by immunoSEQ multiplex PCR, and TCRdb kept only the in-frame ones, dropping some. The repertoire has 25,000 to 30,000 clones, 85% to 90% of them found once; the top ten carry 4.9%. Sequences were obtained from peripheral blood. These receptors were obtained from an older man with active COVID-19.

This clone was found once. The CDR3 region is CATGTSGGTDTQYF. CDR3 nucleotides: TGTGCCACCGGGACTAGCGGTGGGACAGATACGCAGTATTTT. The chain employs TRBV24-1 and TRBJ2-3, with TRBD2 identical over 11 bases. From germline, CDR1 is KGHDR and CDR2 SFDVKD. This CDR3 has 14 amino acids. J gave up 3 bases and V 9 bases, and 4 bases lay outside the gene matches.

The rearrangement uses TRBV28 and TRBJ1-2; 9 bases are a match to TRBD1. With V trimmed by 5 bases and J by 4 bases, 2 bases remained unmatched. This CDR3 is built from 13 residues. CDR1 and CDR2 (germline): MDHEN, SYDVKM. CDR3 sequence reads: CASSPTGGYGYTF. As DNA, the CDR3 is TGTGCCAGCAGTCCGACAGGGGGCTATGGCTACACCTTC.

The chain recombines TRBV18 with TRBJ1-2; D not certain. There are 13 residues in the CDR3. V lost 2 bases to trimming and J lost 4 bases, with 8 bases between them. Germline V gene data show CDR1 as KGHSH and CDR2 as LQKENI. The CDR3 sequence is CASSPGLLYGYTF. The CDR3 DNA reads as TGTGCCAGCTCACCAGGGCTGCTCTATGGCTACACCTTC.

The chain uses TRBV5-1 and TRBJ1-4, with 11 bases lining up with TRBD1. Germline V gene sequence: CDR1 SGHRS, CDR2 YFSETQ. The CDR3 is 16 amino acids. With V trimmed by 4 bases and J by 4 bases, 6 bases remained unmatched. Here the CDR3 DNA reads TGCGCCAGCAGCATGGGACAGGGGGAAATTAATGAAAAACTGTTTTTT. Protein sequence: CASSMGQGEINEKLFF.

V and J are TRBV9 and TRBJ2-2, with TRBD2 as a possible D gene (6 bases). Germline V lookup: CDR1 SGDLS, CDR2 YYNGEE. The CDR3 sequence is 18 residues long. Between the trimmed V and J ends, which lost 0 bases and 4 bases, there was a span of 19 bases. The CDR3 DNA reads TGTGCCAGCAGCGTAGGACTAGGCGGGCCATCGTCCACCGGGGAGCTGTTTTTT. Amino acids: CASSVGLGGPSSTGELFF.